This T cell receptor beta chain was sequenced for a study of T-cell reconstitution after alpha-beta-depleted transplantation in children (TCRdb year 2016). Regarding the study in general: T-cell immune reconstitution after TCRalphabeta/CD19-depleted allogeneic hematopoietic cell transplantation in children was quantitatively tracked in the study by means of TCR repertoire profiling.

This clonotype was seen a few times. The antigen it recognizes is unknown. No clone much larger than this one lies a single base away; base qualities are absent. V trim: 2 bases; J trim: 0 bases; unmatched bases: 5. Reading the germline V gene (reference sequence) gives CDR1 SEHNR and CDR2 FQNEAQ. The CDR3 runs 17 amino acids, cysteine and phenylalanine included. Only the CDR3 DNA stays, 51 bases, in frame from base 1. Receptor libraries were prepared by PCR. The sequencing machine was an Illumina HiSeq 2500. Molecular barcoding was employed in the preparation of TCR libraries, with unique molecular identifiers being used to normalize TCRbeta repertoire quantification. TCRdb passed the public sequencing reads through fastp at Q25 and MiXCR, retaining productive beta sequences. Each CDR3 protein gets just one entry, which takes the most common genes and DNA from the rows behind it. The table for this sample lists almost 500,000 distinct CDR3 sequences; around 12% of them were counted only once. The ten largest clones take up about 5.4% of the sample.

The input for sequencing was PBMCs from the stem cell graft donor, taken from the stem cell graft. The rearranged segments are TRBV7-9 and TRBJ1-4; 8 junctional bases match TRBD1. The TCR was taken from a human donor who donated a stem cell graft to a child with combined immunodeficiency. The sequenced DNA is TGTGCCAGCAGCTTATCCAGGGGGCGATCAACTAATGAAAAACTGTTTTTT. It specifies CASSLSRGRSTNEKLFF.